These 29 T cell receptor beta chains originate from one sample sequenced in a study of beta chain features in type 1 diabetes. General study findings and limits: Across all four CD4+ subsets, people with type 1 diabetes showed modestly shorter TCRB CDR3s.

Every isolated RNA sample was fully reverse transcribed, so sequencing captured expressed TCRB transcripts. This table comes from immunoSEQ multiplex PCR, and its TCRdb copy is limited to in-frame clones, with some not included. The profile covers 200,000 to 300,000 clones, with about 20% appearing a single time and more than 0.025% taken by the ten largest. No cognate antigen is known for these TCRs. The sequencing input was naive CD4+ T cells from blood. All receptors come from a woman between 35 and 50 years old with type 1 diabetes.

The rearrangement uses TRBV6-5 and TRBJ2-7, with 11 bases aligning to TRBD2. From germline, CDR1 is MNHEY and CDR2 SVGAGI. The junction had 2 bases not matched to a gene; V was cut back by 6 bases and J by 4 bases. The CDR3 spans 13 residues. The CDR3 sequence: CASRASGRYEQYF. CDR3 DNA sequence: TGTGCCAGCAGGGCTAGCGGGAGGTACGAGCAGTACTTC.

V gene TRBV5-4 combines with J gene TRBJ2-7; D gene ambiguous. Germline CDR1 reads SGHNT; CDR2 reads YYREEE (reference sequence). The CDR3 loop spans 12 amino acids. Between the trimmed V and J ends, which lost 1 base and 6 bases, there was a span of 8 bases. The CDR3 nucleotides read TGTGCCAGCAGCTTGAATTCCGGCGAGCAGTACTTC. Translating it yields CASSLNSGEQYF.

The CDR3 sequence is CASSYSFTDEAFF. CDR3 in DNA: TGTGCCAGCAGTTACTCGTTCACAGATGAAGCTTTCTTT. V usage is TRBV6-6 and J usage is TRBJ1-1; D remains unclear. With 0 bases removed from V and 7 bases from J, the gap between germline ends came to 9 bases. The CDR3 is 13 amino acids. Looked up from germline, CDR1 is MNHNY and CDR2 is SVGAGI (reference sequence).

The CDR3 nucleotides are TGCAGCGGGACCCCACGGCTAGCGGGTGAGGGTGAGCAGTTCTTC. Its translation: CSGTPRLAGEGEQFF. The V call is TRBV29-1, the J call TRBJ2-1, with 8 bases identical to TRBD2. V trimming: 7 bases; J trimming: 9 bases; junction bases outside the gene matches: 17. The CDR3 is 15 amino acids. In germline, CDR1 is SQVTM, CDR2 ANQGSEA.

V and J are TRBV30 and TRBJ1-4; TRBD1 aligns across 11 bases. Germline V CDR1 and CDR2: GTSNPN, SVGIG (reference sequence). The V and J ends lost 8 bases and 7 bases, in that order; junction bases with no gene match: 0. The CDR3 is 11 residues long. CDR3 amino acids: CAGTGGEKLFF. For the CDR3, the DNA is TGTGCCGGGACAGGGGGTGAAAAACTGTTTTTT.

The genes are TRBV9 and TRBJ1-2, with 9 bases that match TRBD1. This CDR3 is built from 17 residues. The germline V gene encodes CDR1 SGDLS and CDR2 YYNGEE. The V segment lost 5 bases and the J segment 4 bases; nucleotides outside the gene matches: 15. The CDR3 loop is CASRPGTGRFDGYGYTF. For the CDR3, the DNA is TGTGCCAGCAGACCCGGGACAGGGAGATTTGACGGCTATGGCTACACCTTC.

This clone was detected a few times. This chain connects TRBV7-3 to TRBJ2-1, with 11 bases identical to TRBD2. V trimming: 5 bases; J trimming: 4 bases; junction bases outside the gene matches: 7. The V gene's germline CDR1 is SGHTA and CDR2 FQGTGA. The CDR3 runs to 16 residues. CDR3 nucleotide sequence: TGTGCCAGCAGCCCGTTTCTAGCGGGAGGATACAATGAGCAGTTCTTC. Residues: CASSPFLAGGYNEQFF.

This chain uses TRBV2 with TRBJ2-3; D unclear. Between the trimmed V and J ends, which lost 5 bases and 1 base, there was a span of 7 bases. The germline CDR1 and CDR2 sequences are SNHLY and FYNNEI. CDR3 size: 13 residues. As DNA, the CDR3 is TGTGCCAGCAGTTTTAGTGGCACAGATACGCAGTATTTT. Protein: CASSFSGTDTQYF.

This clone has a handful of counts. The V gene is TRBV4-3, the J gene TRBJ1-1; the D is unclear. V lost 0 bases, J lost 5 bases, and 13 bases lay in between. Germline loops: CDR1 LGHNA, CDR2 YSLEER. The CDR3 spans 15 residues. This CDR3 reads CASSQEGLGRTEAFF. CDR3 DNA: TGCGCCAGCAGCCAAGAGGGCCTTGGGAGGACTGAAGCTTTCTTT.

The chain has TRBV9 and TRBJ2-5; D is unresolved. The V and J ends lost 7 bases and 2 bases respectively, with 12 bases between them. This CDR3 contains 13 residues. From germline, CDR1 is SGDLS and CDR2 YYNGEE. The CDR3 bases are TGTGCCAGCGCCAAGGCCGGGCAAGAGACCCAGTACTTC. It codes for CASAKAGQETQYF.

The chain recombines TRBV15 with TRBJ2-3; 11 bases agree with TRBD2. Unmatched junction bases numbered 2, after V lost 3 bases and J lost 0 bases. This CDR3 region has 16 residues. Germline V CDR1 and CDR2: LNHNV, YYDKDF (reference sequence). CDR3 residues: CATSRGLAESTDTQYF. The CDR3 DNA follows: TGTGCCACCAGCAGGGGACTAGCGGAGAGCACAGATACGCAGTATTTT.

This clone was seen more than once but under ten times. This sequence joins TRBV6-5 and TRBJ2-1, with D possibly being TRBD1 (5 bases). V was shortened by 0 bases and J by 5 bases, with 14 bases between the two germline ends. The CDR3 totals 16 residues. The germline CDR1 and CDR2 sequences are MNHEY and SVGAGI. CDR3 amino acids: CASSYSDSRFNNEQFF. CDR3 DNA: TGTGCCAGCAGTTACTCAGACAGCCGATTTAACAATGAGCAGTTCTTC.

This chain uses TRBV29-1 with TRBJ1-3; D remains unclear. V gave up 1 base and J gave up 4 bases, with 5 bases separating them. Per germline, CDR1 SQVTM and CDR2 ANQGSEA. The CDR3 consists of 12 residues. CDR3 in amino acids: CSVEGGGNTIYF. The CDR3 DNA sequence: TGCAGCGTTGAAGGCGGGGGAAACACCATATATTTT.

This clone was recorded a few times. The chain has TRBV18 and TRBJ2-1; 7 bases are shared with TRBD1. CDR3 size: 17 residues. Germline V gene sequence: CDR1 KGHSH, CDR2 LQKENI. Unmatched junction bases numbered 15, after V lost 10 bases and J lost 0 bases. CDR3 in amino acids: CATSPFQGVSSYNEQFF. The CDR3 nucleotides are TGTGCCACCTCCCCTTTCCAGGGGGTGAGCTCCTACAATGAGCAGTTCTTC.

The chain links TRBV28 to TRBJ1-5; 9 bases match TRBD1. Germline CDR1 reads MDHEN; CDR2 reads SYDVKM. Trimming removed 7 bases from V and 7 bases from J; junction bases left unmatched: 17. The CDR3 totals 17 residues. CDR3 loop: CASTPGGGTGSGQPQHF. Here the CDR3 DNA reads TGTGCCAGCACCCCTGGGGGAGGGACAGGGAGCGGACAGCCCCAGCATTTT.

The rearrangement links TRBV29-1 to TRBJ1-1; 9 nucleotides line up with TRBD1. Germline trimming cut 4 bases from V and 5 bases from J; bases unmatched to any gene: 5. Germline CDR1 and CDR2: SQVTM and ANQGSEA. The CDR3 is made up of 13 amino acids. CDR3 sequence reads: CSVGTGEGTEAFF. As DNA, the CDR3 is TGCAGCGTTGGGACAGGGGAGGGAACTGAAGCTTTCTTT. The full variable domain, with the rest looked up from reference TRBV29-1 and TRBJ1-1, is SAVISQKPSRDICQRGTSLTIQCQVDSQVTMMFWYRQQPGQSLTLIATANQGSEATYESGFVIDKFPISRPNLTFSTLTVSNMSPEDSSIYLCSVGTGEGTEAFFGQGTRLTVV.

A remark on this clone: At one of its ends the junction is not consistent with the germline gene, which may arise from a read error. J is TRBJ1-2 and V is TRBV7-9; 8 positions agree with TRBD1. Germline CDR1 is SEHNR and CDR2 is FQNEAQ (reference sequence). The CDR3 length is 15 residues. CDR3 loop: CASSVAGGTNYGYTF. The CDR3 DNA follows: TGTGCCAGCAGCGTAGCAGGGGGCACTAACTATGGCTACACCTTC. The variable domain in full, completed from reference TRBV7-9 and TRBJ1-2, reads DTGVSQNPRHKITKRGQNVTFRCDPISEHNRLYWYRQTLGQGPEFLTYFQNEAQLEKSRLLSDRFSAERPKGSFSTLEIQRTEQGDSAMYLCASSVAGGTNYGYTFGSGTRLTVV.

The gene calls are TRBV4-2 and TRBJ1-2, with 10 bases identical to TRBD1. V lost 3 bases and J lost 3; bases outside the gene matches: 1. The CDR3 has 14 residues. Per germline, CDR1 LGHNA and CDR2 YNFKEQ. The CDR3 loop is CASSQGQGYYGYTF. DNA for the CDR3: TGTGCCAGCAGCCAGGGACAGGGGTACTATGGCTACACCTTC.

This clone was observed a handful of times. The gene calls are TRBV9 and TRBJ1-5; D is possibly TRBD1 (6 bases). Looked up from germline, CDR1 is SGDLS and CDR2 is YYNGEE. The germline V and J ends were trimmed by 4 bases and 3 bases, with 14 bases remaining between them. CDR3 length: 15 amino acids. CDR3 DNA: TGTGCCAGCAGCCCCCAGGGGTTATCCAATCAGCCCCAGCATTTT. It codes for CASSPQGLSNQPQHF.

The chain joins TRBV5-4 to TRBJ2-5; 8 bases are a match to TRBD1. Germline V gene lookup returns CDR1 SGHNT and CDR2 YYREEE (reference sequence). CDR3 length equals 14 residues. The ends lost 2 bases at V and 1 base at J; junction bases unmatched: 1. The CDR3, as DNA: TGTGCCAGCAGCTTCACAGGGGGCCAAGAGACCCAGTACTTC. Amino acids: CASSFTGGQETQYF.

The chain recombines TRBV28 with TRBJ1-2; TRBD1 agrees at 7 bases. CDR3 length: 13 amino acids. Losses at the gene ends were 5 bases for V and 3 bases for J; bases not matched to a gene: 3. Germline CDR1 and CDR2: MDHEN and SYDVKM. Here the CDR3 reads CASSTQGYYGYTF. CDR3 DNA sequence: TGTGCCAGCAGTACACAGGGGTACTATGGCTACACCTTC.

This clone was counted a few times. The rearrangement joins TRBV28 to TRBJ2-6, with 10 bases lining up with TRBD2. Trimming at V came to 5 bases and at J to 0 bases, leaving 4 bases not matched to a gene. This CDR3 spans 17 amino acids. In germline, CDR1 is MDHEN, CDR2 SYDVKM. CDR3 DNA: TGTGCCAGCAGTCTAGCGGGGGCCTACTCTGGGGCCAACGTCCTGACTTTC. Its translation is CASSLAGAYSGANVLTF.

This clone was found a few times. The J gene is TRBJ1-1, the V gene TRBV18; D may be TRBD1 (5 bases). Germline V gives CDR1 KGHSH, CDR2 LQKENI. V was trimmed by 2 bases and J by 10 bases, leaving 14 bases between them. This CDR3 is built from 13 residues. CDR3 protein: CASSPSGTRVAFF. DNA for the CDR3: TGTGCCAGCTCACCATCGGGGACTCGGGTAGCTTTCTTT.

This clone has just a few counts. This chain links TRBV27 with TRBJ2-1; the match to TRBD2 covers 11 bases. The V gene's germline CDR1 is MNHEY and CDR2 SMNVEV (reference sequence). The J segment lost 1 base and the V segment lost 6 bases, leaving 5 bases of the junction unmatched. This CDR3 has 16 amino acids. The CDR3 DNA follows: TGTGCCAGCAGCCTTAGCGGGGGGGTATCCTACAATGAGCAGTTCTTC. It encodes CASSLSGGVSYNEQFF.

This clone was counted between two and nine times. This sequence joins TRBV7-9 and TRBJ2-1, with 8 bases aligning to TRBD2. From germline, CDR1 is SEHNR and CDR2 FQNEAQ (reference sequence). V gave up 5 bases and J gave up 0 bases; unmatched junction bases: 3. This CDR3 has 15 amino acids. CDR3 DNA: TGTGCCAGCAGCGTCACTAGCGGCTCCTACAATGAGCAGTTCTTC. Translating it yields CASSVTSGSYNEQFF.

This clone has just a few counts. This chain connects TRBV2 to TRBJ1-5, with 7 bases lining up with TRBD1. Germline-derived CDR1 and CDR2 are SNHLY and FYNNEI. V lost 6 bases and J lost 4; bases outside the gene matches: 9. The length of the CDR3 is 15 residues. Here the CDR3 DNA reads TGTGCCAGCAGGGGTGAGACAGGGCCGAATCAGCCCCAGCATTTT. It codes for CASRGETGPNQPQHF.

The chain has TRBV5-1 and TRBJ1-1; 10 bases are shared with TRBD1. Trimming took 3 bases from V and 4 from J; bases not matched to a gene: 3. The length of the CDR3 is 14 residues. From germline, CDR1 is SGHRS and CDR2 YFSETQ. The CDR3 DNA reads TGCGCCAGCAGCTCGGACAGGGGGAGCACTGAAGCTTTCTTT. Translation gives CASSSDRGSTEAFF.

This clone was observed a few times. This rearrangement joins TRBV10-3 to TRBJ1-5; D may be TRBD1 (6 bases). V dropped 10 bases and J dropped 7 bases, with 23 bases sitting between them. The CDR3 runs 15 residues. The germline V gene has CDR1 ENHRY and CDR2 SYGVKD. The CDR3 sequence is CATLPGEVSNQPQHF. CDR3 sequence (DNA): TGTGCCACCCTTCCAGGGGAAGTCTCGAACCAGCCCCAGCATTTT.

The chain couples TRBV7-2 to TRBJ2-1; 9 bases map to TRBD2. The CDR3 is 15 amino acids. The ends lost 5 bases at V and 2 bases at J; junction bases unmatched: 4. Germline assignment: CDR1 SGHTA and CDR2 FQGNSA. CDR3 in amino acids: CASSESSGAYNEQFF. For the CDR3, the DNA is TGTGCCAGCAGCGAATCTAGCGGGGCCTACAATGAGCAGTTCTTC.